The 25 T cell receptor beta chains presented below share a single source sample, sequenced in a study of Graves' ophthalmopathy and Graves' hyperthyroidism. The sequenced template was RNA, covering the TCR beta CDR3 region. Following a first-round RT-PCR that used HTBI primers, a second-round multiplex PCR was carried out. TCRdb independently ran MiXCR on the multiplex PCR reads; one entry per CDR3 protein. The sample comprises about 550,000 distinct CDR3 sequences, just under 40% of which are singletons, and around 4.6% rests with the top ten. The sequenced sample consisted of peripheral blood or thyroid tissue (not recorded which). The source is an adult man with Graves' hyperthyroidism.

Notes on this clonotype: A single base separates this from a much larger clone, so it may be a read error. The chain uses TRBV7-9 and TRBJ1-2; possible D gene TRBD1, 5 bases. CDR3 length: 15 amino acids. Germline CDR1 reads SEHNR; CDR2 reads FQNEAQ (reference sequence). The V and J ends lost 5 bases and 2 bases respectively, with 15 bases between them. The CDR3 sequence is CASSRRIQANYGYTF. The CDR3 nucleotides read TGTGCCAGCAGCCGACGAATACAGGCAAACTATGGCTACACCTTC.

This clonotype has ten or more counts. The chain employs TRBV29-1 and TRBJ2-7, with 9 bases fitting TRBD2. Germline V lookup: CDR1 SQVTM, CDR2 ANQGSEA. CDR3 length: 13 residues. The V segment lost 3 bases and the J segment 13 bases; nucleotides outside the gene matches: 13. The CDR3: CSVDRQPAGGSYF. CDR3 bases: TGCAGCGTTGACCGGCAGCCAGCGGGGGGCTCTTACTTC.

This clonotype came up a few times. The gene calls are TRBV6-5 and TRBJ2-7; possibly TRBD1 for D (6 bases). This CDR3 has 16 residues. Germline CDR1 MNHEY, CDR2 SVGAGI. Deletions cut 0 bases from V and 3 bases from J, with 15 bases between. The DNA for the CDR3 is TGTGCCAGCAGTTACTCGATCAGGGGTACTTACTACGAGCAGTACTTC. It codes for CASSYSIRGTYYEQYF.

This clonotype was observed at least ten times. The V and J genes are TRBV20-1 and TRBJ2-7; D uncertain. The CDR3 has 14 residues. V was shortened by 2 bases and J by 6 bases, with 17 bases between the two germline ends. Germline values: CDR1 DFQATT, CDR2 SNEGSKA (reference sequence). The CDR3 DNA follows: TGCAGTGCTAGATCCCCGACCCGCTCGGGCGAGCAGTACTTC. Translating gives CSARSPTRSGEQYF.

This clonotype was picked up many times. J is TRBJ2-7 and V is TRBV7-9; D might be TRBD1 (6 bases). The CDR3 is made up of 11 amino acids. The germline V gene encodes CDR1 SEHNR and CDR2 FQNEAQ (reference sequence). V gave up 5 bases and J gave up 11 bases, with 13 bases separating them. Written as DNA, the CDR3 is TGTGCCAGCAGCGGGGGCACCGGGGAGTACTTC. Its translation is CASSGGTGEYF.

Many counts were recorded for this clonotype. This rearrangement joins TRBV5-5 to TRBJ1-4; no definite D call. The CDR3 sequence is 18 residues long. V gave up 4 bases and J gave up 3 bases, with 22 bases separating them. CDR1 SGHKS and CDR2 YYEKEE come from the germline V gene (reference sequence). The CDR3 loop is CASSPTGNSRAANEKLFF. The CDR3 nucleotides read TGTGCCAGCAGCCCCACCGGGAACAGCCGGGCGGCTAATGAAAAACTGTTTTTT.

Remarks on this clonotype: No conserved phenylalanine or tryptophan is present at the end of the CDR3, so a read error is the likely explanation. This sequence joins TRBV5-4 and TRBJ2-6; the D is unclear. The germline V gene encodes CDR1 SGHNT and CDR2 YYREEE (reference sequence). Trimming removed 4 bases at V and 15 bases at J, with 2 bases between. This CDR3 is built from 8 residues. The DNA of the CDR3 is TGTGCCAGCAGCGGCCTGACTAGC. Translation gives CASSGLTS.

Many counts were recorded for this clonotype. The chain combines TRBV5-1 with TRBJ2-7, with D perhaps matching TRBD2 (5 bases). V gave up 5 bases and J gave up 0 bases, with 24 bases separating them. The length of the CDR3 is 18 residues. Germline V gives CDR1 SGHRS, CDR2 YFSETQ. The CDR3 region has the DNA TGCGCCAGCAGTACTCTTGTGAGAGGGCCCAACTCCTCCTACGAGCAGTACTTC. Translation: CASSTLVRGPNSSYEQYF.

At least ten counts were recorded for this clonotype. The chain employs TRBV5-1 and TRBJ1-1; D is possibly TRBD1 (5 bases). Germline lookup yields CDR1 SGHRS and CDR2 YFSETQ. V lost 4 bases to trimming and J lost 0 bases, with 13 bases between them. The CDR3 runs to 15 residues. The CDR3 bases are TGCGCCAGCAGCGCCTTAACAGGAGTGAACACTGAAGCTTTCTTT. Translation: CASSALTGVNTEAFF.

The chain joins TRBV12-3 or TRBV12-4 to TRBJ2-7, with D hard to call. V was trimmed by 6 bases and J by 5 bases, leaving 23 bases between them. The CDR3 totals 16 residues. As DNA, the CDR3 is TGTGCCAGCAGCACCTCCCTTGTAAGAGGCTCAGACGAGCAGTACTTC. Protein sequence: CASSTSLVRGSDEQYF.

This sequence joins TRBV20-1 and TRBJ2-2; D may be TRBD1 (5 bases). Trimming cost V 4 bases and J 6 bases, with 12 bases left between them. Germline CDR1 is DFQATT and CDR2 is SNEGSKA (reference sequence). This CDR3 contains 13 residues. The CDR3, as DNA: TGCAGTGCTACCCCAGCAGGGCCCGGGGAGCTGTTTTTT. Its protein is CSATPAGPGELFF.

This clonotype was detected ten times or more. CDR3: CATWAAEQYF. Written as DNA, the CDR3 is TGTGCCACCTGGGCTGCCGAGCAGTACTTC. The chain combines TRBV2 with TRBJ2-7; no clear D. CDR3 length equals 10 residues. Germline loops: CDR1 SNHLY, CDR2 FYNNEI. The V gene lost 10 bases and the J gene lost 6 bases, with 10 bases spanning the gap. Using reference TRBV2 and TRBJ2-7 for the parts outside the CDR3, the full variable domain is EPEVTQTPSHQVTQMGQEVILRCVPISNHLYFYWYRQILGQKVEFLVSFYNNEISEKSEIFDDQFSVERPDGSNFTLKIRSTKLEDSAMYFCATWAAEQYFGPGTRLTVT.

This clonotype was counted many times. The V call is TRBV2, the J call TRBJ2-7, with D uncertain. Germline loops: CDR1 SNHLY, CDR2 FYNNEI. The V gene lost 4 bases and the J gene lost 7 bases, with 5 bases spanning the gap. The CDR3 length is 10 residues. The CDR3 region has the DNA TGTGCCAGCAGTGCGAGAGAGCAGTACTTC. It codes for CASSAREQYF. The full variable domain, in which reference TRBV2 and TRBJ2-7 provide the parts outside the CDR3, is EPEVTQTPSHQVTQMGQEVILRCVPISNHLYFYWYRQILGQKVEFLVSFYNNEISEKSEIFDDQFSVERPDGSNFTLKIRSTKLEDSAMYFCASSAREQYFGPGTRLTVT.

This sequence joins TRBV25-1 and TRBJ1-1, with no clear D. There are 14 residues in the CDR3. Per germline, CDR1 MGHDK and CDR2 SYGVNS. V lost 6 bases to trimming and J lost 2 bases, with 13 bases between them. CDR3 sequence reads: CASSVRKPNTEAFF. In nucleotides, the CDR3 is TGTGCCAGCAGCGTCCGGAAGCCCAACACTGAAGCTTTCTTT.

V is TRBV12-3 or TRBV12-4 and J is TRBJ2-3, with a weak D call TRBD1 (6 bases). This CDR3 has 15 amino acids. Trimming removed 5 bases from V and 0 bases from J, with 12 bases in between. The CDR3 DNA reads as TGTGCCAGCAGTGACTGGGACAAAAGCACAGATACGCAGTATTTT. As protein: CASSDWDKSTDTQYF.

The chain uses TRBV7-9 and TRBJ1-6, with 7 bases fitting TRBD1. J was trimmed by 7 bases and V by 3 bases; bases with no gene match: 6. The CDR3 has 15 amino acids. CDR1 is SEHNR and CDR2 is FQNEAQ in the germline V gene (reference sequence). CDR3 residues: CASSFEGQSNSPLHF. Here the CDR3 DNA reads TGTGCCAGCAGCTTTGAGGGACAGAGCAATTCACCCCTCCACTTT.

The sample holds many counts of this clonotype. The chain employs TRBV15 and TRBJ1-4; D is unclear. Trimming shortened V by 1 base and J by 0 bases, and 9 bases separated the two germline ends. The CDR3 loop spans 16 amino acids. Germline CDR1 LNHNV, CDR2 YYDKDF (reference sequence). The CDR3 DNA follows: TGTGCCACCAGCAGAGCGCGGGGTACAACTAATGAAAAACTGTTTTTT. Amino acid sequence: CATSRARGTTNEKLFF.

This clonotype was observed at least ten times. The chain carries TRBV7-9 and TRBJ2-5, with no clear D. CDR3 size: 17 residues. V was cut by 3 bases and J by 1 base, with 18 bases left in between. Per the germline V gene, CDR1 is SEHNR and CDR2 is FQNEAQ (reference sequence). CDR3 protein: CASSFGAWAGTQETQYF. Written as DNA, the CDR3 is TGTGCCAGCAGCTTTGGCGCTTGGGCAGGAACCCAAGAGACCCAGTACTTC.

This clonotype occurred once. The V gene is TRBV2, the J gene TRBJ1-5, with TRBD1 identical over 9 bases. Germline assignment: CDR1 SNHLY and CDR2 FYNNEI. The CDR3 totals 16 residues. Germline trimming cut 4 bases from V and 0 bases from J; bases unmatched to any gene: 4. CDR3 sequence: CASSAGTGISNQPQHF. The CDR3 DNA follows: TGTGCCAGCAGTGCCGGGACAGGGATTAGCAATCAGCCCCAGCATTTT.

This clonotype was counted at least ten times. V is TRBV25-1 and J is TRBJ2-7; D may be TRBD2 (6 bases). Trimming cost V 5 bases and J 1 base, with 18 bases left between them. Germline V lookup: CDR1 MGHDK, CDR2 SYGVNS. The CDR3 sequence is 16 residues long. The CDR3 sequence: CASSQNSGRVSYEQYF. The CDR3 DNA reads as TGTGCCAGCAGTCAGAATAGCGGCAGAGTTTCCTACGAGCAGTACTTC.

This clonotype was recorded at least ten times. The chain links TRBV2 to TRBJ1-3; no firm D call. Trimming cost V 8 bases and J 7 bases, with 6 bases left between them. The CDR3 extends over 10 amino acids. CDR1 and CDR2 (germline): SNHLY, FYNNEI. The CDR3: CASRVNTIYF. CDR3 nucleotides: TGTGCCAGCCGGGTGAACACCATATATTTT.

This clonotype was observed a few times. CDR3 loop: CASSLPTDYYGYTF. CDR3 nucleotide sequence: TGTGCCAGCAGCTTACCGACAGACTACTATGGCTACACCTTC. The gene calls are TRBV7-9 and TRBJ1-2, with D maybe TRBD1 (5 bases). V lost 2 bases, J lost 3 bases, and 10 bases lay in between. This CDR3 has 14 residues. Per the germline V gene, CDR1 is SEHNR and CDR2 is FQNEAQ (reference sequence).

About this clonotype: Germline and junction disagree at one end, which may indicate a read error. The CDR3 DNA reads TGTGCCAGCAGTTCGCCTAAGGCTAATTTTGTGAAGCAGTACTTC. Its translation: CASSSPKANFVKQYF. V usage is TRBV10-2 and J usage is TRBJ2-7; unclear D gene. In germline, CDR1 is WSHSY, CDR2 SAAADI. The CDR3 runs to 15 residues.

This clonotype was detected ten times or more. The CDR3 here is CASSLGGGTGANTEAFF. The CDR3 nucleotides read TGTGCCAGCAGTTTAGGAGGGGGGACAGGTGCGAACACTGAAGCTTTCTTT. The genes are TRBV12-3 or TRBV12-4 and TRBJ1-1, with 8 bases identical to TRBD1. Trimming removed 1 base from V and 1 base from J; junction bases left unmatched: 8. The CDR3 contains 17 residues.

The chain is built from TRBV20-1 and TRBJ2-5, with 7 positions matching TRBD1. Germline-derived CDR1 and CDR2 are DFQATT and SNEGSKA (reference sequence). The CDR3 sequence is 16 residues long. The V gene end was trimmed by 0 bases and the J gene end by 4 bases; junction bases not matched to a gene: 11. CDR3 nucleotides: TGCAGTGCTAGAGATCTCAACAGGGGTATTCGAGAGACCCAGTACTTC. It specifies CSARDLNRGIRETQYF.